A few counts support the clone carrying this TCR beta chain. This sample was taken from a study of response to subunit inactivated influenza vaccine. TCRdb reanalysed the RT-PCR reads using MiXCR and keeps one entry per CDR3 protein. The repertoire consists of hundreds of thousands of distinct CDR3 sequences, with more than 11% occurring once and the leading ten covering less than 9%. V shed 1 base and J shed 3 bases, with 7 bases lying between them. CDR3 length: 14 amino acids. Germline V gene sequence: CDR1 ENHRY, CDR2 SYGVKD. The TCR sequence derives from a man aged 45-65 years who received an inactivated influenza vaccine. The sequences come from PBMCs from blood, collected approximately 15 days before vaccination. V is TRBV10-3 and J is TRBJ1-3; D remains ambiguous. The CDR3 region is CAISEWPDGNTIYF. DNA for the CDR3: TGTGCCATCAGTGAGTGGCCGGATGGAAACACCATATATTTT.